This paragraph reports one T cell receptor beta chain. This sample is drawn from a study of blood T cell repertoires in COVID-19. About the study: Italy, Spain and the United States were the sources of the convalescent and acute COVID-19 samples. The analysed material was cDNA or gDNA that came from T cells, B-cell-depleted T cells, or PBMCs.

Original handling: From reference gene primer amplification, estimates of nucleated cell counts were derived. Method: immunoSEQ multiplex PCR; TCRdb's copy keeps in-frame clones and lacks some. For V, J and clone size, that table is used; D and trimming come from the DNA. Of tens of thousands of clones listed, around 83% are singletons. The V gene's germline CDR1 is SGHTA and CDR2 FQGTGA. V was clipped by 5 bases and J by 1 base, with 11 bases between them. The CDR3 has 14 residues. The chain links TRBV7-3 to TRBJ1-1, with no clear D. Sequenced input: peripheral blood. The receptor comes from a man aged 50 to 60 with active COVID-19. This CDR3 is CASSQGGQNTEAFF. The CDR3 DNA reads as TGTGCCAGCAGCCAAGGCGGGCAGAACACTGAAGCTTTCTTT.